Listed below are T cell receptor beta chains from one sample, sequenced in a study of blood T cell repertoires in COVID-19. Clones were sequenced by immunoSEQ multiplex PCR, and TCRdb holds only the in-frame ones, with some missing. The data contain 45,000 to 50,000 clones, approximately 83% of them singletons. Sequencing used peripheral blood. These receptors all come from a man of 80 years or more in a cohort sampled during active COVID-19. Both conserved end residues are part of each CDR3. D genes are given only for firm matches. The listing skips clone size in some rows; elsewhere it reads once, few, many or a size class.

j_call v_call clone_size d_call cdr3_nt cdr3_aa
TRBJ1-1 TRBV15 . . TGTGCCACCAGCAGGGCTTTAACTGAAGCTTTCTTT CATSRALTEAFF
TRBJ1-1 TRBV2 medium-sized TRBD1 TGTGCCAGCAGTGAGGGACAGGGAAACACTGAAGCTTTCTTT CASSEGQGNTEAFF
TRBJ1-5 TRBV6-6 . . TGTGCCACCGCCCAGGGTTCGATAGGCAATCAGCCCCAGCATTTT CATAQGSIGNQPQHF
TRBJ2-1 TRBV6-1 . . TGTGCCAGCAGTGGTTTAGCCGAAAGCTCCTACAATGAGCAGTTCTTC CASSGLAESSYNEQFF
TRBJ2-7 TRBV7-2 . TRBD2 TGTGCCAGCAGCCCTTTGACTAGCGGGGGGGCTTACGAGCAGTACTTC CASSPLTSGGAYEQYF
TRBJ2-7 TRBV6-5 . . TGTGCCAGCAGTCCTCTACGCGCCTACGAGCAGTACTTC CASSPLRAYEQYF
TRBJ2-5 TRBV9 . . TGTGCCAGCAGCGTAGCTCAGGGGGAGACCCAGTACTTC CASSVAQGETQYF
TRBJ2-1 TRBV19 . TRBD2 TGTGCCAGTCAGCCGGGACCGAAAGCGGGAGACTACAATGAGCAGTTCTTC CASQPGPKAGDYNEQFF
TRBJ2-7 TRBV7-9 . TRBD2 TGTGCCAGCAGCTTAGTGGTAGCGGGGACCTACGAGCAGTACTTC CASSLVVAGTYEQYF
TRBJ1-2 TRBV19 . TRBD1 TGTGCCAGTAGTATAGATCTGCGGACAGGGGCGCACTATGGCTACACCTTC CASSIDLRTGAHYGYTF
TRBJ2-5 TRBV7-9 . . TGTGCCAGCAGTTCTACTTATCAAGAGACCCAGTACTTC CASSSTYQETQYF
TRBJ1-6 TRBV28 . . TGTGCCAGCAGGGGTGGGAGCTCCTATAATTCACCCCTCCACTTT CASRGGSSYNSPLHF
TRBJ1-2 TRBV5-1 . TRBD1 TGCGCCAGCAGCCCAGGATCCCAATTACAGGGGCATGGCTACACCTTC CASSPGSQLQGHGYTF
TRBJ1-1 TRBV9 . TRBD1 TGTGCCAGCAGCAGACAGGGTTCGAGCACTGAAGCTTTCTTT CASSRQGSSTEAFF
TRBJ2-1 TRBV15 few . TGTGCCACCAGCAGAAACAGGGCCGGTGGGGACAATGAGCAGTTCTTC CATSRNRAGGDNEQFF
TRBJ2-7 TRBV28 . TRBD2 TGTGCCAGCAGTAACGCTGGGACTAGCGCCCACGAGCAGTACTTC CASSNAGTSAHEQYF
TRBJ2-7 TRBV6-5 once TRBD1 TGTGCCAGCAGTTACTCAGACAGGGGGATTTACGAGCAGTACTTC CASSYSDRGIYEQYF
TRBJ1-1 TRBV7-2 . TRBD1 TGTGCCAGCAGCTCACAGGGGGGATTCAACACTGAAGCTTTCTTT CASSSQGGFNTEAFF
TRBJ1-5 TRBV7-8 . . TGTGCCAGCAGCTTAGCGCGAGTGAATCAGCCCCAGCATTTT CASSLARVNQPQHF
TRBJ2-3 TRBV15 . TRBD2 TGTGCCACCAGCAGAGGAGCGGGACGAACAGATACGCAGTATTTT CATSRGAGRTDTQYF
TRBJ2-4 TRBV6-6 . . TGTGCCAGCTCCGTGGGCGGGCAAAACATTCAGTACTTC CASSVGGQNIQYF
TRBJ2-7 TRBV7-9 . TRBD1 TGTGCCAGCAGCTGGGGACAGCCCTACGAGCAGTACTTC CASSWGQPYEQYF
TRBJ2-2 TRBV5-4 . . TGTGCCAGCAGCTTCCCCCAGGGCGGGAACACCGGGGAGCTGTTTTTT CASSFPQGGNTGELFF
TRBJ2-7 TRBV5-1 . . TGCGCCAGCAGCATTAATCAAGCGGACCTCTCCTACGAGCAGTACTTC CASSINQADLSYEQYF
TRBJ2-5 TRBV28 . . TGTGCCAGCAGTTTATCAAGCAAGACCCAGTACTTC CASSLSSKTQYF
TRBJ2-7 TRBV19 . TRBD1 TGTGCCAGTAGACAGAGACAGGGGGGCTCCTACGAGCAGTACTTC CASRQRQGGSYEQYF
TRBJ1-1 TRBV3-1/TRBV3-2 . . TGTGCCAGCAGCCCCGCGAGGCAGAACACTGAAGCTTTCTTT CASSPARQNTEAFF